These 13 T cell receptor beta chains came from one sample sequenced in a study of T cell clonality in common variable immunodeficiency. TCRdb's copy holds only in-frame clones and misses some; the assay was immunoSEQ multiplex PCR. This repertoire holds 50,000 or so clones, and none appear only once. The source material was peripheral blood mononuclear cells. Receptors were obtained from a person aged 18 to 75 in good health.

This clone was seen ten or more times. The read ends 3 residues shy of where the CDR3 ends; the end is completed using the germline J gene. The rearrangement links TRBV29-1 to TRBJ1-5, with D perhaps matching TRBD1 (5 bases). The CDR3 totals 10 residues. The germline V gene encodes CDR1 SQVTM and CDR2 ANQGSEA. This CDR3 is CQPGDQPQHF. The CDR3 bases that were read are TGCCAACCGGGGGATCAGCCC.

In its sample, this clone was seen many times. The sequence runs out 3 residues before the end of the CDR3; the remainder is reconstructed from the germline J gene. The chain couples TRBV14 to TRBJ2-3; 9 nucleotides match TRBD2. This CDR3 has 15 amino acids. Germline values: CDR1 SGHDN, CDR2 FVKESK. V lost 4 bases, J lost 6 bases, and 8 bases stayed unmatched. The CDR3 region is CASSLQASGVDTQYF. The part of the CDR3 DNA that was read is TGTGCCAGCAGCCTCCAAGCTAGCGGGGTGGATACG.

This clone was detected a few times. It may be a read error: a sequence one base away is much more abundant. The read is 3 residues too short to cover the CDR3 end, so that end is filled in from the germline J gene. The chain links TRBV20-1 to TRBJ2-5, with TRBD1 matching over 8 bases. The V gene's germline CDR1 is DFQATT and CDR2 SNEGSKA (reference sequence). The CDR3 has 14 amino acids. Trimming removed 6 bases from V and 4 bases from J; junction bases left unmatched: 10. The CDR3 loop reads CSATRQGPLETQYF. CDR3 bases read: TGCAGTGCAACTCGACAGGGGCCATTAGAGACC.

In this sample, this clone turned up many times. The CDR3 is cut off 3 residues early in the read; its end comes from the germline J gene. The chain carries TRBV10-1 and TRBJ1-6; a weak D match, TRBD1 (6 bases). Germline CDR1 reads WNHNN; CDR2 reads SYGVQD (reference sequence). This CDR3 has 13 amino acids. Trimming cost V 7 bases and J 11 bases, with 15 bases left between them. Partial CDR3 DNA: TGCGCCAGCACTAGTGACAGGACGGCACCC. Its protein is CASTSDRTAP. The CDR3 as a whole reads CASTSDRTAPLHF.

In its sample, this clone was seen many times. The read ends 3 residues before the CDR3 terminus; that terminus is restored from the germline J gene. The chain is built from TRBV6-2 or TRBV6-3 and TRBJ1-1, with D possibly TRBD1 on 6 matching bases. There are 14 residues in the CDR3. Germline CDR1 is MNHEY and CDR2 is SVGEGT. Trimming shortened V by 8 bases and J by 7 bases, and 20 bases separated the two germline ends. CDR3 in amino acids: CASWRLQGGGEAFF. The CDR3 DNA, read in part, is TGTGCCAGCTGGCGATTACAGGGAGGTGGTGAA.

This clone was recorded many times. The observed sequence ends 3 residues before the CDR3 terminus, with the missing tail filled in from the germline J gene. The rearrangement links TRBV20-1 to TRBJ2-3, with 12 bases identical to TRBD2. V lost 5 bases to trimming and J lost 3 bases; unmatched junction nucleotides: 3. The CDR3 totals 14 residues. Germline CDR1 is DFQATT and CDR2 is SNEGSKA (reference sequence). CDR3 residues: CSAASGGATDTQYF. CDR3 DNA, as far as it was read: TGCAGTGCTGCTAGCGGGGGGGCAACAGATACG.

The sample holds many counts of this clone. The CDR3 DNA, read in part, is TGTGCCTGGAGTGCCGGGACAGGGGGAAAG. Encoded protein: CAWSAGTGGK. The full CDR3 reads CAWSAGTGGKLFF. The chain recombines TRBV30 with TRBJ2-2, with 11 positions matching TRBD1. The read terminates 3 residues ahead of where the CDR3 ends, so the germline J gene completes it. Germline CDR1 is GTSNPN and CDR2 is SVGIG (reference sequence). CDR3 length: 13 amino acids.

This clone occurred many times. The read terminates 3 residues before the CDR3 end, so the remaining end is supplied by the germline J gene. This chain links TRBV5-6 with TRBJ2-2; no clear D gene. The CDR3 covers 12 residues. V was clipped by 3 bases and J by 7 bases, with 7 bases between them. Germline assignment: CDR1 SGHDT and CDR2 YYEEEE. CDR3 DNA, as far as it was read: TGTGCCAGCAGCTCGGTGTTCGGGGAG. Amino acids: CASSSVFGE. The whole CDR3 protein is CASSSVFGELFF.

A note on this clone: The sequenced fragment ends 3 residues before the CDR3 boundary, so the rest is inferred from the germline J gene. J is TRBJ2-3 and V is TRBV29-1; 10 positions match TRBD2. With V trimmed by 7 bases and J by 1 base, 2 bases remained unmatched. The germline V gene has CDR1 SQVTM and CDR2 ANQGSEA. The CDR3 has 13 amino acids. CDR3 DNA (partial): TGCAGCGAAACTAGCGGGGGCACAGATACG. It translates to CSETSGGTDT. The whole CDR3 sequence reads CSETSGGTDTQYF.

This clone was seen only a few times. The read terminates 3 residues ahead of where the CDR3 ends, so the germline J gene completes it. This chain joins TRBV7-2 and TRBJ2-3; D possibly corresponds to TRBD2 (5 bases). The CDR3 has 12 residues. Germline loops: CDR1 SGHTA, CDR2 FQGNSA. The V end was cut by 5 bases, the J end by 6 bases, with 9 bases between. The covered CDR3 bases are TGTGCCAGCAGCCTGCCGGGGGATACG. Its protein product is CASSLPGDT. The CDR3 in its entirety is CASSLPGDTQYF.

This clone was found many times. Sequence at one end of the junction differs from germline and may be a read error. The read terminates 3 residues before the CDR3 end, so the remaining end is supplied by the germline J gene. This sequence joins TRBV28 and TRBJ2-2, with TRBD2 identical over 10 bases. This CDR3 spans 13 amino acids. Germline-derived CDR1 and CDR2 are MDHEN and SYDVKM. The sequenced part of the CDR3 DNA is TGTGCCAGCAGCCTCACCATAGCGGGGGGG. Protein sequence: CASSLTIAGG. The entire CDR3 is CASSLTIAGGLFF. Drawing the rest from reference TRBV28 and TRBJ2-2, the complete variable domain is DVKVTQSSRYLVKRTGEKVFLECVQDMDHENMFWYRQDPGLGLRLIYFSYDVKMKEKGDIPEGYSVSREKKERFSLILESASTNQTSMYLCASSLTIAGGLFFGEGSRLTVL.

This clone was seen at least ten times. The read halts 3 residues ahead of the CDR3 end, with the missing end drawn from the germline J gene. The chain couples TRBV7-2 to TRBJ2-1, with D unclear. The CDR3 runs 13 residues. The V and J ends lost 3 bases and 4 bases respectively, with 7 bases between them. Per germline, CDR1 SGHTA and CDR2 FQGNSA. The CDR3 is CASSFVGYNEQFF. CDR3 DNA, as far as it was read: TGTGCCAGCAGCTTTGTCGGGTACAATGAG.

There are many counts of this clone. The read ends 3 residues shy of where the CDR3 ends; the end is completed using the germline J gene. The genes are TRBV6-1 and TRBJ2-7; 7 positions match TRBD1. Per the germline V gene, CDR1 is MNHNS and CDR2 is SASEGT. After removal of 1 base from V and 6 bases from J, the junction contained 6 bases not matched to a gene. The CDR3 extends over 14 amino acids. The CDR3: CASSEGTGFIEQYF. Partial CDR3 DNA: TGTGCCAGCAGTGAAGGGACAGGTTTTATCGAG.